This TCR beta chain is drawn from a study of human T cells and chemical hapten exposure. About the study: Mostly female, the patients presented with alopecia areata, totalis or universalis.

TCRdb processed the RACE reads anew with MiXCR; each CDR3 protein has one entry. The data show nearly 85,000 distinct CDR3 sequences, 11% seen once. This clonotype was detected many times. Time point here: patch test 2, 6 weeks after DPC sensitization. Specified treatment: therapeutic diphenylcyclopropenone sensitization with weekly scalp DPC. From whole blood left unfractionated, total RNA was extracted. Germline V gives CDR1 MNHEY, CDR2 SVGEGT. The CDR3 extends over 13 amino acids. Between the trimmed V and J ends, which lost 5 bases and 0 bases, there was a span of 7 bases. Sequencing used whole blood, obtained in connection with sensitization to the hapten diphenylcyclopropenone (DPC). The chain recombines TRBV6-2 or TRBV6-3 with TRBJ1-1, with D unresolved. The source is a man aged 18 to 30 with alopecia areata. Some clones in this sample may be carry-over from other donors' samples. CDR3 coding DNA: TGTGCCAGCAGTGGGCCGTTGAACACTGAAGCTTTCTTT. This gives the protein CASSGPLNTEAFF.